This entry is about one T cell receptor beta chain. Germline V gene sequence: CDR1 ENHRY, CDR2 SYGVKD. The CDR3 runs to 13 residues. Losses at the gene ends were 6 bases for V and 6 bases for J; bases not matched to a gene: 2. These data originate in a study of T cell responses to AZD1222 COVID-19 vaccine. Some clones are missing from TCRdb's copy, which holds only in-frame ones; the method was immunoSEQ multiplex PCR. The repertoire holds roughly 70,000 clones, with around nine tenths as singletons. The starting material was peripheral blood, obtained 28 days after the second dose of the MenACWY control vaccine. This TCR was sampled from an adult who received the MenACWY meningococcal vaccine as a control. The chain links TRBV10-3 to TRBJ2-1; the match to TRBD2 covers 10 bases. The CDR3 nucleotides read TGTGCCATCAGCCTAGCGGGAGTCAATGAGCAGTTCTTC. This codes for CAISLAGVNEQFF.